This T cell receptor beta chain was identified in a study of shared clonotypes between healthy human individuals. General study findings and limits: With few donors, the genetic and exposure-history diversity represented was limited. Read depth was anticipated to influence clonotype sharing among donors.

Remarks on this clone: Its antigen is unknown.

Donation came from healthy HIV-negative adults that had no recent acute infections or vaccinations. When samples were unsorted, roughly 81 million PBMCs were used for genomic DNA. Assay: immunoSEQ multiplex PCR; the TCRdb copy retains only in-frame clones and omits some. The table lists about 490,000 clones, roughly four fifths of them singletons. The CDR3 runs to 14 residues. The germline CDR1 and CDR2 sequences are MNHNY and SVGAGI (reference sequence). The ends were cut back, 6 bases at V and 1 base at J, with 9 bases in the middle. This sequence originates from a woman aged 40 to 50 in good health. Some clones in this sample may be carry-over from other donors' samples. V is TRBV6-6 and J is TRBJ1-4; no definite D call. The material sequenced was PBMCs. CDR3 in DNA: TGTGCCAGCAGGGATCCGGTAACTAATGAAAAACTGTTTTTT. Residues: CASRDPVTNEKLFF.